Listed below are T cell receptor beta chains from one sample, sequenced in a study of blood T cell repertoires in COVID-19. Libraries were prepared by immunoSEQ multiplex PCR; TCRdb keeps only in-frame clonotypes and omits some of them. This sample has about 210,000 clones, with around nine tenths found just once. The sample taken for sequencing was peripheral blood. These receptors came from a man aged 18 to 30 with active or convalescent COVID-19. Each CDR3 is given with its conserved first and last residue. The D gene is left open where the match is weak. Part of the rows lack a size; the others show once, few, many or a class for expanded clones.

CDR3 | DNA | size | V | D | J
CASSWSGGGGELFF | TGTGCCAGCAGCTGGTCAGGGGGCGGCGGGGAGCTGTTTTTT | once | TRBV5-4 | TRBD1 | TRBJ2-2
CASSKHGTVNTEAFF | TGTGCCAGCAGTAAACATGGGACTGTGAACACTGAAGCTTTCTTT | - | TRBV6-5 | - | TRBJ1-1
CASSSAGLAGWVDTQYF | TGTGCCAGCAGCTCCGCCGGACTAGCGGGATGGGTAGATACGCAGTATTTT | - | TRBV7-6 | TRBD2 | TRBJ2-3
CASSPGLAGYEQYF | TGTGCCAGCAGCCCCGGACTAGCGGGCTACGAGCAGTACTTC | few | TRBV7-9 | TRBD2 | TRBJ2-7
CASRDRAHSPLHF | TGTGCCAGCAGGGACAGAGCACATTCACCCCTCCACTTT | once | TRBV25-1 | - | TRBJ1-6
CASSEFSGVGEQFF | TGTGCCAGCAGTGAATTTTCAGGGGTTGGTGAGCAGTTCTTC | - | TRBV6-1 | - | TRBJ2-1
CASSFGGLNQPQHF | TGTGCCAGCAGCTTTGGAGGCCTCAATCAGCCCCAGCATTTT | - | TRBV7-9 | - | TRBJ1-5
CASSVTRGGGETQYF | TGCGCCAGCAGCGTAACCCGGGGGGGCGGGGAGACCCAGTACTTC | - | TRBV5-1 | TRBD2 | TRBJ2-5
CASSLFTGNSPLHF | TGTGCCAGCAGCTTGTTTACAGGGAATTCACCCCTCCACTTT | - | TRBV11-2 | - | TRBJ1-6
CAIRQGLDGYTF | TGTGCCATCAGGCAGGGTTTAGATGGCTACACCTTC | - | TRBV10-3 | - | TRBJ1-2
CASSAPGQGAGNTIYF | TGCGCCAGCAGCGCCCCGGGACAGGGGGCTGGAAACACCATATATTTT | - | TRBV5-1 | TRBD1 | TRBJ1-3
CASSLALNTGELFF | TGTGCCAGCAGCTTAGCACTGAACACCGGGGAGCTGTTTTTT | - | TRBV7-9 | - | TRBJ2-2
CASSLGGTPVTFF | TGTGCCAGCAGTTTAGGCGGGACCCCTGTGACGTTCTTC | - | TRBV28 | - | TRBJ2-1
CASSLGTSGSDEQYF | TGTGCCAGCAGCTTAGGGACTAGCGGGAGCGACGAGCAGTACTTC | - | TRBV7-2 | TRBD2 | TRBJ2-7
CASSRVGGAWGYTF | TGTGCCAGCAGCCGAGTAGGGGGGGCATGGGGCTACACCTTC | - | TRBV5-4 | - | TRBJ1-2
CASSLGSSYEQYF | TGCGCCAGCAGCCTGGGGAGCTCCTACGAGCAGTACTTC | - | TRBV5-1 | - | TRBJ2-7
CASSPAGRHREQYF | TGTGCCAGCTCACCGGCGGGACGCCATCGCGAGCAGTACTTC | - | TRBV18 | - | TRBJ2-7
CASGVDRANSPLHF | TGCGCCAGCGGGGTGGACAGGGCAAATTCACCCCTCCACTTT | - | TRBV10-2 | TRBD1 | TRBJ1-6
CASSVGQGGIDYGYTF | TGTGCCAGCAGCGTAGGGCAGGGTGGGATTGACTATGGCTACACCTTC | - | TRBV9 | - | TRBJ1-2
CSVKDSRSYGYTF | TGCAGCGTTAAGGACAGCCGCTCCTATGGCTACACCTTC | - | TRBV29-1 | - | TRBJ1-2
CASSEKAGREKLFF | TGTGCCAGCAGTGAAAAGGCAGGGAGGGAAAAACTGTTTTTT | - | TRBV2 | - | TRBJ1-4
CASSQLTSGKNIQYF | TGCGCCAGCAGCCAATTAACTAGCGGAAAAAACATTCAGTACTTC | - | TRBV4-1 | TRBD2 | TRBJ2-4
CASSQEYRQSYEQYF | TGTGCCAGCAGCCAAGAATATAGACAGTCCTACGAGCAGTACTTC | - | TRBV4-2 | - | TRBJ2-7
CASSPRDRASGYTF | TGTGCCAGTAGTCCCCGGGACAGGGCGTCTGGCTACACCTTC | - | TRBV19 | TRBD1 | TRBJ1-2